Shown below are 3 T cell receptor beta chains from a single sample sequenced in a study of T cells in Graves' hyperthyroidism and ophthalmopathy. Using RNA transcripts as the source, TCR beta CDR3 regions were amplified. A set of HTBI primers served as the primers for a first-round RT-PCR of the TCR CDR3. TCRdb analysed the multiplex PCR reads with MiXCR anew, one entry per CDR3 protein. The table lists about 560,000 distinct CDR3 sequences, approximately 14% of them singletons. The sequencing input was blood. These receptors came from a woman aged 25 to 45 with Graves' hyperthyroidism.

In regard to this clonotype: A much more abundant neighbour one base away suggests this may be a read error. The chain employs TRBV28 and TRBJ1-5, with TRBD1 matching over 8 bases. Per the germline V gene, CDR1 is MDHEN and CDR2 is SYDVKM. The CDR3 extends over 15 amino acids. Trimming cost V 4 bases and J 6 bases; bases outside gene matches: 8. CDR3 region: CASSSLQGEFQPQHF. For the CDR3, the DNA is TGTGCCAGCAGTTCTCTACAGGGGGAATTTCAGCCCCAGCATTTT.

In this sample, this clonotype turned up many times. The J gene is TRBJ2-7, the V gene TRBV5-1; 8 bases align to TRBD1. The CDR3 length is 12 residues. V trimming: 10 bases; J trimming: 2 bases; junction bases outside the gene matches: 5. The V gene's germline CDR1 is SGHRS and CDR2 YFSETQ. This CDR3 reads CAGGQEPYEQYF. The CDR3 nucleotides read TGCGCCGGGGGACAGGAGCCCTACGAGCAGTACTTC.

Comments on this clonotype: This may come from a read error, since a much larger clone is one base off. This chain uses TRBV20-1 with TRBJ1-1; D possibly corresponds to TRBD1 (5 bases). Per the germline V gene, CDR1 is DFQATT and CDR2 is SNEGSKA (reference sequence). This CDR3 contains 14 residues. The ends were cut back, 3 bases at V and 0 bases at J, with 11 bases in the middle. The CDR3 coding sequence is TGCAGTGCTAGTGGGGGTCTCTTGAACACTGAAGCTTTCTTT. It specifies CSASGGLLNTEAFF.